The 23 T cell receptor beta chains in this list originate from one sample, sequenced in a study of blood T cell repertoires in COVID-19. Assay: immunoSEQ multiplex PCR; the TCRdb copy retains only in-frame clones and omits some. The sample holds 60,000 to 80,000 clones, around 80% seen once. Source material: peripheral blood. These receptors came from a man over 45 with COVID-19, enrolled during active disease.

The rearrangement uses TRBV5-1 and TRBJ1-3; 7 bases map to TRBD1. V trimming: 0 bases; J trimming: 1 base; junction bases outside the gene matches: 4. There are 16 residues in the CDR3. The germline V gene encodes CDR1 SGHRS and CDR2 YFSETQ. This CDR3 is CASSLEGAASGNTIYF. CDR3 coding DNA: TGCGCCAGCAGCTTGGAGGGGGCGGCTTCTGGAAACACCATATATTTT.

The rearrangement uses TRBV27 and TRBJ1-4; possible D gene TRBD1, 5 bases. The germline gives CDR1 MNHEY, CDR2 SMNVEV (reference sequence). Trimming cost V 2 bases and J 6 bases, with 16 bases left between them. This CDR3 spans 16 amino acids. The CDR3 here is CASSLLGADPYEKLFF. As DNA, the CDR3 is TGTGCCAGCAGTTTACTAGGGGCCGACCCCTATGAAAAACTGTTTTTT.

The chain joins TRBV10-3 to TRBJ2-1, with 13 bases that match TRBD2. The CDR3 is 16 amino acids. Germline V gene lookup returns CDR1 ENHRY and CDR2 SYGVKD. V shed 8 bases and J 10 bases; nucleotides not matched to a gene: 14. CDR3 sequence: CAIRGGGTSGNDEQFF. In DNA, the CDR3 is TGTGCCATCCGTGGGGGGGGGACTAGCGGGAATGACGAGCAGTTCTTC.

The rearrangement links TRBV28 to TRBJ1-1; 9 bases align to TRBD1. The J segment lost 0 bases and the V segment lost 7 bases, leaving 3 bases of the junction unmatched. The CDR3 is 14 amino acids. Germline CDR1 is MDHEN and CDR2 is SYDVKM. This CDR3 is CASTGDRVNTEAFF. The CDR3 DNA reads TGTGCCAGCACTGGGGACAGGGTGAACACTGAAGCTTTCTTT.

The rearrangement uses TRBV25-1 and TRBJ2-1; D is ambiguous. CDR1 is MGHDK, CDR2 SYGVNS, per germline. V gave up 2 bases and J gave up 9 bases, with 5 bases separating them. CDR3 length equals 11 residues. CDR3: CASSETVEQFF. As DNA, the CDR3 is TGTGCCAGCAGTGAAACGGTTGAGCAGTTCTTC.

The CDR3 sequence is CASTPASRPYEQYF. The CDR3 DNA reads as TGTGCCAGCACCCCGGCCTCTAGGCCCTACGAGCAGTACTTC. The V and J genes are TRBV28 and TRBJ2-7; D is unresolved. Germline V lookup: CDR1 MDHEN, CDR2 SYDVKM. This CDR3 region has 14 residues. Trimming took off 7 bases at V and 2 bases at J, with 15 bases between the two ends.

This clone is a singleton in its sample. The chain joins TRBV30 to TRBJ1-1, with D perhaps TRBD1 (5 bases). V dropped 3 bases and J dropped 2 bases, with 16 bases sitting between them. The CDR3 contains 15 residues. Germline V gene lookup returns CDR1 GTSNPN and CDR2 SVGIG (reference sequence). The CDR3, as DNA: TGTGCCTGGAGCCCCAATTGGGGGGGAAACACTGAAGCTTTCTTT. Translating it yields CAWSPNWGGNTEAFF.

This clone occurred a few times. This chain links TRBV7-2 with TRBJ1-5, with 7 bases identical to TRBD1. Germline V gene sequence: CDR1 SGHTA, CDR2 FQGNSA. CDR3 length: 16 amino acids. V was clipped by 4 bases and J by 1 base; unmatched bases: 7. CDR3 bases: TGTGCCAGCAGCTCGCAGGGGGGTGTCAGCAATCAGCCCCAGCATTTT. Its protein product is CASSSQGGVSNQPQHF.

The chain combines TRBV18 with TRBJ2-5, with D possibly matching TRBD1 (6 bases). Germline CDR1 reads KGHSH; CDR2 reads LQKENI. V was cut by 1 base and J by 1 base, with 7 bases left in between. The CDR3 is 14 amino acids. As DNA, the CDR3 is TGTGCCAGCTCACCACTGGACAGCCAAGAGACCCAGTACTTC. Amino acid sequence: CASSPLDSQETQYF.

The CDR3: CSARGTVENYGYTF. The DNA of the CDR3 is TGCAGTGCTCGTGGGACAGTGGAAAACTATGGCTACACCTTC. The V and J genes are TRBV20-1 and TRBJ1-2; the match to TRBD1 covers 7 bases. The CDR3 runs 14 residues. The ends lost 5 bases at V and 2 bases at J; junction bases unmatched: 8. Germline loops: CDR1 DFQATT, CDR2 SNEGSKA (reference sequence).

In this sample, this clone turned up a few times. Here the CDR3 reads CASSMTDYEQYF. The CDR3 DNA follows: TGTGCCAGCAGTATGACAGACTACGAGCAGTACTTC. The chain is built from TRBV7-8 and TRBJ2-7; maybe TRBD1 (5 bases). V shed 6 bases and J shed 3 bases, with 9 bases lying between them. The CDR3 length is 12 residues. CDR1 and CDR2 (germline): SGHVS, FQNEAQ.

The V and J genes are TRBV30 and TRBJ1-4; the D gene is possibly TRBD1 (5 bases). Per the germline V gene, CDR1 is GTSNPN and CDR2 is SVGIG (reference sequence). The CDR3 consists of 13 residues. Trimming took 0 bases from V and 3 from J, leaving 5 bases between them. The CDR3 sequence is CAWSVGPNEKLFF. Here the CDR3 DNA reads TGTGCCTGGAGTGTGGGGCCTAATGAAAAACTGTTTTTT.

The rearrangement uses TRBV5-5 and TRBJ2-7, with TRBD1 identical over 10 bases. Germline V CDR1 and CDR2: SGHKS, YYEKEE (reference sequence). The length of the CDR3 is 15 residues. V gave up 0 bases and J gave up 5 bases; unmatched junction bases: 5. CDR3 nucleotides: TGTGCCAGCAGCTTGGGTGGGACAGGGGTGGACGAGCAGTACTTC. It yields the protein CASSLGGTGVDEQYF.

CDR3 nucleotide sequence: TGTGCCAGCTCACCACTAGCGGACAACTCTGGGGCCAACGTCCTGACTTTC. Encoded protein: CASSPLADNSGANVLTF. The chain links TRBV18 to TRBJ2-6, with D possibly TRBD2 on 6 matching bases. The CDR3 totals 17 residues. The V end was cut by 1 base, the J end by 0 bases, with 10 bases between. The V gene's germline CDR1 is KGHSH and CDR2 LQKENI.

The V and J genes are TRBV6-5 and TRBJ1-3; no clear D. The CDR3 is 14 amino acids. The germline V gene encodes CDR1 MNHEY and CDR2 SVGAGI. V was cut by 8 bases and J by 0 bases, with 11 bases left in between. DNA for the CDR3: TGTGCCAGCGGAGGCCAGTCCTCTGGAAACACCATATATTTT. Encoded protein: CASGGQSSGNTIYF.

This clone was counted a single time. The chain combines TRBV21-1 with TRBJ2-7; the table gives TRBD2 as D, unverified against the DNA. TRBV21-1 is assigned pseudogene status. The CDR3 has 10 residues. The CDR3 loop is CASPVYEQYF. The CDR3 DNA is TGTGCCAGCCCGGTCTACGAGCAGTACTTC.

In its sample, this clone was seen once. V gene TRBV6-1 combines with J gene TRBJ2-1, with 9 positions matching TRBD2. The CDR3 runs 15 residues. J gave up 2 bases and V 2 bases, and 1 base lay outside the gene matches. Germline V gene lookup returns CDR1 MNHNS and CDR2 SASEGT. As DNA, the CDR3 is TGTGCCAGCAGTGAACCTAGCGGGACCTACAATGAGCAGTTCTTC. Its protein product is CASSEPSGTYNEQFF.

In its sample, this clone was seen a few times. The V call is TRBV27, the J call TRBJ2-7; D is undetermined. The germline gives CDR1 MNHEY, CDR2 SMNVEV (reference sequence). The CDR3 contains 14 residues. The ends were cut back, 7 bases at V and 0 bases at J, with 13 bases in the middle. The CDR3 here is CASKEAASSYEQYF. The CDR3 coding sequence is TGTGCCAGCAAGGAAGCAGCGAGCTCCTACGAGCAGTACTTC.

This clone showed up just a few times. The V gene is TRBV14, the J gene TRBJ1-1; 7 positions agree with TRBD1. The CDR3 runs 13 residues. V shed 3 bases and J 9 bases; nucleotides not matched to a gene: 7. The germline V gene has CDR1 SGHDN and CDR2 FVKESK. CDR3 in amino acids: CASSQTGSSQAFF. The CDR3 DNA sequence: TGTGCCAGCAGCCAGACAGGGTCCAGCCAAGCTTTCTTT.

V and J are TRBV7-3 and TRBJ2-7, with 8 bases fitting TRBD2. This CDR3 contains 13 residues. Germline V gene data show CDR1 as SGHTA and CDR2 as FQGTGA. With 3 bases clipped from V and 6 bases from J, the junction kept 4 bases outside the gene matches. CDR3 DNA: TGTGCCAGCAGCTTCAGCGGGAGCTCCGAGCAGTACTTC. Encoded protein: CASSFSGSSEQYF.

This clone was counted only a few times. The V and J genes are TRBV12-3 or TRBV12-4 and TRBJ2-7; D is uncertain. The V end lost 0 bases, the J end lost 2 bases, and 5 bases lay between the germline ends. The CDR3 covers 13 residues. The CDR3 DNA sequence: TGTGCCAGCAGTTTAGCCGTTACCTACGAGCAGTACTTC. This codes for CASSLAVTYEQYF.

The chain carries TRBV2 and TRBJ2-3; D possibly corresponds to TRBD1 (6 bases). This CDR3 has 14 amino acids. CDR1 is SNHLY, CDR2 FYNNEI, per germline. With 7 bases removed from V and 7 bases from J, the gap between germline ends came to 18 bases. Here the CDR3 DNA reads TGTGCCAGCACCGTGGGGACAATGGAAAATACGCAGTATTTT. This sequence encodes CASTVGTMENTQYF.

This chain uses TRBV6-4 with TRBJ2-3; the D is unclear. CDR1 MRHNA and CDR2 SNTAGT come from the germline V gene. The CDR3 is 15 residues long. Trimming left V 0 bases short and J 4 bases short, with 11 bases between. The DNA for the CDR3 is TGTGCCAGCAGTGACTCCGACGGCGGCCCAGATACGCAGTATTTT. Translating it yields CASSDSDGGPDTQYF.